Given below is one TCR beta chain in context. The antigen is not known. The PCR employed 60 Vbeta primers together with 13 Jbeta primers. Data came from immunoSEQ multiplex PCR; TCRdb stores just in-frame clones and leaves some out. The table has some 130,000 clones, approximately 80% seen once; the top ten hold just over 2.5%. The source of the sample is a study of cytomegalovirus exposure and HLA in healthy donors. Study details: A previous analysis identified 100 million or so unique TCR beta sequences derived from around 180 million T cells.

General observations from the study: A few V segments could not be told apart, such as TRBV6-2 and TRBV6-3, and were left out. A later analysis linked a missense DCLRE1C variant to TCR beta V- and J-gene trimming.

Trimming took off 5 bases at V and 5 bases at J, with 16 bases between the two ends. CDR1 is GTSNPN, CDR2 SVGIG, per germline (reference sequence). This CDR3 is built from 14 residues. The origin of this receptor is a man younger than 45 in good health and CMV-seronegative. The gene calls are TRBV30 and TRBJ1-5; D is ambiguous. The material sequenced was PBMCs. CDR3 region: CAWAQGGLHQPQHF. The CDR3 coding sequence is TGTGCCTGGGCCCAAGGAGGTCTGCATCAGCCCCAGCATTTT.